Below are 30 T cell receptor beta chains sequenced from a single sample in a study of shared T cell receptors in the human thymus. Sequencing was performed with immunoSEQ multiplex PCR; in TCRdb, only in-frame clones are kept and a portion is missing. Here the sample spans hundreds of thousands of clones, approximately 80% being singletons. This same sample was also part of a study on human thymus T cells.

The sample was thymocytes. These TCRs come from a boy in the first two years of life with a congenital heart defect.

This clone was recorded a few times. This sequence joins TRBV6-6 and TRBJ1-5; 7 positions agree with TRBD1. Trimming took 7 bases from V and 2 from J; bases not matched to a gene: 11. Germline values: CDR1 MNHNY, CDR2 SVGAGI (reference sequence). The CDR3 is made up of 16 amino acids. CDR3 in amino acids: CASTGPTGRGNQPQHF. CDR3 nucleotides: TGTGCCAGCACCGGACCGACAGGGAGAGGCAATCAGCCCCAGCATTTT.

The chain joins TRBV19 to TRBJ2-3, with D perhaps TRBD2 (6 bases). V was clipped by 4 bases and J by 3 bases, with 17 bases between them. Germline V CDR1 and CDR2: LNHDA, SQIVND (reference sequence). CDR3 length: 16 residues. DNA for the CDR3: TGTGCCAGTAGTACCGGGACTGACTCGATAACAGATACGCAGTATTTT. Protein product: CASSTGTDSITDTQYF.

V is TRBV11-3 and J is TRBJ1-1; no reliable D call. CDR1 and CDR2 (germline): SGHNT, YENEEA. The CDR3 is 15 amino acids. The ends were cut back, 4 bases at V and 4 bases at J, with 16 bases in the middle. The CDR3 loop reads CASSSDNRVPTEAFF. The CDR3 DNA reads TGTGCCAGCAGCTCAGACAACCGGGTCCCCACTGAAGCTTTCTTT.

The chain combines TRBV9 with TRBJ2-7; 7 bases agree with TRBD2. Germline loops: CDR1 SGDLS, CDR2 YYNGEE. J gave up 2 bases and V 3 bases, and 5 bases lay outside the gene matches. The CDR3 extends over 14 amino acids. CDR3 region: CASSAPGTTYEQYF. CDR3 nucleotide sequence: TGTGCCAGCAGCGCGCCCGGGACTACCTACGAGCAGTACTTC.

The rearrangement uses TRBV29-1 and TRBJ2-7; 10 bases map to TRBD2. With 4 bases clipped from V and 1 base from J, the junction kept 4 bases outside the gene matches. The CDR3 is made up of 14 amino acids. Germline CDR1 reads SQVTM; CDR2 reads ANQGSEA. The CDR3 DNA reads as TGCAGCGTTGGGTCTAGCGGGAGATCCTACGAGCAGTACTTC. Translation gives CSVGSSGRSYEQYF.

This clone was recorded once. J is TRBJ2-5 and V is TRBV4-3, with D unclear. V shed 0 bases and J shed 3 bases, with 5 bases lying between them. Per germline, CDR1 LGHNA and CDR2 YSLEER. The CDR3 consists of 13 residues. CDR3 in amino acids: CASSQEREETQYF. CDR3 nucleotides: TGCGCCAGCAGCCAAGAGCGTGAAGAGACCCAGTACTTC.

This clone appeared a single time. CDR3 nucleotides: TGTGCTAGTGGTTTGGTACTAGGACAGCAAAAGAGGGAAAAACTGTTTTTT. It encodes CASGLVLGQQKREKLFF. The chain has TRBV12-5 and TRBJ1-4; D possibly corresponds to TRBD1 (6 bases). The CDR3 is made up of 17 amino acids. V shed 0 bases and J shed 8 bases, with 19 bases lying between them. Germline V gene data show CDR1 as LGHNT and CDR2 as FRNRAP.

This clone occurred a few times. The rearrangement uses TRBV7-2 and TRBJ2-5; possibly TRBD2 for D (6 bases). V was shortened by 5 bases and J by 0 bases, with 13 bases between the two germline ends. Germline V gene data show CDR1 as SGHTA and CDR2 as FQGNSA. This CDR3 has 15 amino acids. CDR3 region: CASSQPSEDQETQYF. The DNA of the CDR3 is TGTGCCAGCAGCCAACCTAGCGAGGACCAAGAGACCCAGTACTTC.

The CDR3 bases are TGTGCCAGCAGCTTCGGGGGGCTGCAAGAGACCCAGTACTTC. This translates into CASSFGGLQETQYF. The rearrangement uses TRBV7-3 and TRBJ2-5, with a tentative D call TRBD2 (7 bases). With 3 bases removed from V and 2 bases from J, the gap between germline ends came to 10 bases. Germline values: CDR1 SGHTA, CDR2 FQGTGA. This CDR3 comprises 14 residues.

The chain links TRBV29-1 to TRBJ2-2; the D gene is possibly TRBD1 (6 bases). In germline, CDR1 is SQVTM, CDR2 ANQGSEA. The CDR3 covers 16 residues. V lost 1 base and J 0 bases, leaving 12 bases between the germline ends. CDR3 region: CSVEVAGDTNTGELFF. CDR3 bases: TGCAGCGTTGAAGTTGCAGGGGACACGAACACCGGGGAGCTGTTTTTT.

The chain is built from TRBV29-1 and TRBJ1-4; 10 bases are a match to TRBD1. The J segment lost 7 bases and the V segment lost 6 bases, leaving 5 bases of the junction unmatched. This CDR3 contains 13 residues. Germline CDR1 and CDR2: SQVTM and ANQGSEA. CDR3: CSVATGGSEKLFF. CDR3 nucleotides: TGCAGCGTCGCGACAGGGGGCAGTGAAAAACTGTTTTTT.

This sequence joins TRBV29-1 and TRBJ2-1; weak D call: TRBD1 (6 bases). Per germline, CDR1 SQVTM and CDR2 ANQGSEA. V lost 7 bases, J lost 3 bases, and 16 bases lay in between. CDR3 length equals 14 residues. Written as DNA, the CDR3 is TGCAGCGCCGAAGAGGACAGCCTCTACAATGAGCAGTTCTTC. Protein product: CSAEEDSLYNEQFF.

The chain combines TRBV6-5 with TRBJ2-7; 14 bases match TRBD2. CDR1 and CDR2 (germline): MNHEY, SVGAGI. The CDR3 has 16 amino acids. The V and J ends lost 4 bases and 2 bases, in that order; junction bases with no gene match: 4. The CDR3 spells CASSSLGLAGAYEQYF. CDR3 coding DNA: TGTGCCAGCAGTTCCTTGGGACTAGCGGGAGCCTACGAGCAGTACTTC.

This clone was detected a few times. The chain's CDR3 is CASSLWGSGILCTDTQYF. The CDR3 DNA follows: TGTGCCAGCAGTTTATGGGGTAGCGGGATCCTCTGCACAGATACGCAGTATTTT. This rearrangement joins TRBV28 to TRBJ2-3, with TRBD2 matching over 8 bases. The CDR3 runs 18 residues. V was clipped by 0 bases and J by 1 base; unmatched bases: 9. Germline V CDR1 and CDR2: MDHEN, SYDVKM.

This chain uses TRBV29-1 with TRBJ2-1, with 7 bases that match TRBD2. V lost 0 bases and J lost 9; bases outside the gene matches: 2. This CDR3 spans 12 amino acids. Germline CDR1 and CDR2: SQVTM and ANQGSEA. Here the CDR3 DNA reads TGCAGCGTTGAAGACACTAGCGCTGAGCAGTTCTTC. Translating it yields CSVEDTSAEQFF.

The chain carries TRBV27 and TRBJ2-3; D possibly corresponds to TRBD1 (5 bases). CDR3 length: 16 residues. Looked up from germline, CDR1 is MNHEY and CDR2 is SMNVEV (reference sequence). The V end was cut by 5 bases, the J end by 0 bases, with 15 bases between. The CDR3 DNA reads as TGTGCCAGCAGTGAAGTAGGGGATAAGAGCACAGATACGCAGTATTTT. Its translation: CASSEVGDKSTDTQYF.

The chain carries TRBV10-3 and TRBJ2-7; 7 bases align to TRBD1. Germline CDR1 and CDR2: ENHRY and SYGVKD. The length of the CDR3 is 15 residues. V lost 0 bases and J lost 3; bases outside the gene matches: 5. The CDR3 bases are TGTGCCATCAGTGAGTCGAGGGGGCAGGACTACGAGCAGTACTTC. Encoded protein: CAISESRGQDYEQYF.

V is TRBV4-3 and J is TRBJ1-2; perhaps TRBD1 as D (5 bases). This CDR3 has 13 residues. Germline CDR1 and CDR2: LGHNA and YSLEER. The ends were cut back, 3 bases at V and 8 bases at J, with 13 bases in the middle. Written as DNA, the CDR3 is TGCGCCAGCAGCCAGGCCGTAGGGGTCGGCTACACCTTC. Translation: CASSQAVGVGYTF.

The chain recombines TRBV10-3 with TRBJ1-1, with 10 bases lining up with TRBD1. From germline, CDR1 is ENHRY and CDR2 SYGVKD. V was clipped by 6 bases and J by 3 bases; unmatched bases: 7. The CDR3 contains 15 residues. CDR3 sequence: CAIRTPGTGDTEAFF. In DNA, the CDR3 is TGTGCCATCAGGACTCCCGGGACAGGGGACACTGAAGCTTTCTTT.

The CDR3 nucleotides are TGTGCCAGCAGTAGGGGGAGACCTGGAAACACCATATATTTT. This translates into CASSRGRPGNTIYF. The V and J genes are TRBV6-5 and TRBJ1-3; D is possibly TRBD1 (6 bases). The length of the CDR3 is 14 residues. V was clipped by 5 bases and J by 2 bases, with 10 bases between them. Germline CDR1 reads MNHEY; CDR2 reads SVGAGI.

The J gene is TRBJ2-1, the V gene TRBV13; D might be TRBD2 (6 bases). Germline V gene sequence: CDR1 PRHDT, CDR2 FYEKMQ (reference sequence). This CDR3 is built from 13 residues. Trimming took 1 base from V and 7 from J, leaving 8 bases between them. CDR3 bases: TGTGCCAGCAGCTTAGTGGGGGGAAATGAGCAGTTCTTC. This sequence encodes CASSLVGGNEQFF. Full variable domain (outside the CDR3, taken from reference TRBV13 and TRBJ2-1): AAGVIQSPRHLIKEKRETATLKCYPIPRHDTVYWYQQGPGQDPQFLISFYEKMQSDKGSIPDRFSAQQFSDYHSELNMSSLELGDSALYFCASSLVGGNEQFFGPGTRLTVL.

The chain carries TRBV2 and TRBJ1-1, with TRBD1 as a possible D gene (6 bases). The V end was cut by 8 bases, the J end by 0 bases, with 10 bases between. The CDR3 covers 13 residues. The germline gives CDR1 SNHLY, CDR2 FYNNEI. The CDR3 DNA is TGTGCCAGCCTCAGGGGTATGAACACTGAAGCTTTCTTT. The encoded protein is CASLRGMNTEAFF. Supplemented by reference TRBV2 and TRBJ1-1, the full variable domain reads EPEVTQTPSHQVTQMGQEVILRCVPISNHLYFYWYRQILGQKVEFLVSFYNNEISEKSEIFDDQFSVERPDGSNFTLKIRSTKLEDSAMYFCASLRGMNTEAFFGQGTRLTVV.

The chain joins TRBV15 to TRBJ2-5; weak D call: TRBD1 (6 bases). Trimming cost V 3 bases and J 4 bases, with 9 bases left between them. Germline V gene data show CDR1 as LNHNV and CDR2 as YYDKDF (reference sequence). This CDR3 is built from 13 residues. CDR3 amino acids: CATSSIRGETQYF. As DNA, the CDR3 is TGTGCCACCAGCAGTATCAGGGGAGAGACCCAGTACTTC.

V usage is TRBV9 and J usage is TRBJ2-2; 7 positions match TRBD1. The CDR3 runs to 18 residues. Trimming cost V 3 bases and J 0 bases; bases outside gene matches: 11. CDR1 and CDR2 from the germline V gene are SGDLS and YYNGEE. The CDR3 DNA sequence: TGTGCCAGCAGCGCTAAGCCGAAACAGGGGACGAACACCGGGGAGCTGTTTTTT. This codes for CASSAKPKQGTNTGELFF.

This clone was observed once. This chain uses TRBV2 with TRBJ2-7; 9 bases are shared with TRBD1. V lost 3 bases and J lost 5; bases outside the gene matches: 20. The germline CDR1 and CDR2 sequences are SNHLY and FYNNEI. This CDR3 has 19 amino acids. The CDR3, as DNA: TGTGCCAGCAGTGAGAACAACCATGGGCTCCGGGACAGGGCCCACGAGCAGTACTTC. This gives the protein CASSENNHGLRDRAHEQYF.

The chain joins TRBV29-1 to TRBJ2-6, with 9 bases identical to TRBD1. The CDR3 is 16 residues long. Losses at the gene ends were 2 bases for V and 2 bases for J; bases not matched to a gene: 4. Per the germline V gene, CDR1 is SQVTM and CDR2 is ANQGSEA. This chain's CDR3 is CSVEWDRVPGANVLTF. CDR3 bases: TGCAGCGTTGAATGGGACAGGGTACCTGGGGCCAACGTCCTGACTTTC. Full variable domain (rest looked up from reference TRBV29-1 and TRBJ2-6): SAVISQKPSRDICQRGTSLTIQCQVDSQVTMMFWYRQQPGQSLTLIATANQGSEATYESGFVIDKFPISRPNLTFSTLTVSNMSPEDSSIYLCSVEWDRVPGANVLTFGAGSRLTVL.

The rearrangement links TRBV25-1 to TRBJ1-4; 11 nucleotides align to TRBD1. The CDR3 totals 17 residues. CDR1 and CDR2 (germline): MGHDK, SYGVNS. Trimming removed 3 bases from V and 5 bases from J; junction bases left unmatched: 8. The chain's CDR3 is CASSDRSDRGQNEKLFF. The CDR3 DNA is TGTGCCAGCAGTGATCGGTCGGACAGGGGGCAAAATGAAAAACTGTTTTTT.

V usage is TRBV11-3 and J usage is TRBJ1-1, with a weak D call TRBD1 (5 bases). CDR1 and CDR2 from the germline V gene are SGHNT and YENEEA. CDR3 length: 15 amino acids. Trimming took off 6 bases at V and 2 bases at J, with 16 bases between the two ends. The CDR3 is CASSKRGFRNTEAFF. The CDR3 DNA follows: TGTGCCAGCAGTAAACGGGGGTTTCGAAACACTGAAGCTTTCTTT. The whole variable domain, remainder taken from reference TRBV11-3 and TRBJ1-1, is EAGVVQSPRYKIIEKKQPVAFWCNPISGHNTLYWYLQNLGQGPELLIRYENEEAVDDSQLPKDRFSAERLKGVDSTLKIQPAELGDSAVYLCASSKRGFRNTEAFFGQGTRLTVV.

J is TRBJ2-1 and V is TRBV29-1; 7 positions agree with TRBD1. Germline lookup yields CDR1 SQVTM and CDR2 ANQGSEA. The CDR3 has 13 residues. V lost 5 bases and J lost 5; bases outside the gene matches: 6. CDR3 residues: CSVWDSEDNEQFF. DNA for the CDR3: TGCAGCGTTTGGGACAGCGAAGACAATGAGCAGTTCTTC.

In regard to this clone: The same CDR3 is also encoded by other DNA sequences in this sample. The V and J genes are TRBV5-1 and TRBJ2-5; 8 bases fit TRBD1. The CDR3 length is 14 residues. Germline V gene data show CDR1 as SGHRS and CDR2 as YFSETQ. With 4 bases clipped from V and 2 bases from J, the junction kept 4 bases outside the gene matches. CDR3: CASSLRDRQETQYF. CDR3 coding DNA: TGCGCCAGCAGCCTCCGGGACAGGCAAGAGACCCAGTACTTC.